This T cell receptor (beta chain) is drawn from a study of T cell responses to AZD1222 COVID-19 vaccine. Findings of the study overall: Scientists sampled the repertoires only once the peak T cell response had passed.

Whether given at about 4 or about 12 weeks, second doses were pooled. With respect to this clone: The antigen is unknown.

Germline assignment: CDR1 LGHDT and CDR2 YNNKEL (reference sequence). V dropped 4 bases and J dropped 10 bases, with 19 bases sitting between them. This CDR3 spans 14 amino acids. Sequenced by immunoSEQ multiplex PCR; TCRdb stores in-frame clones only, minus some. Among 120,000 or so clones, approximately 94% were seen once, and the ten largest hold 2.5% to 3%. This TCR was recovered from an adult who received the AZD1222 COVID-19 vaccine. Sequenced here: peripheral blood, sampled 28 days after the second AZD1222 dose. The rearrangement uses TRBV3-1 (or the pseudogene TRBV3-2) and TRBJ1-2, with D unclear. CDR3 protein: CASSLALSRTNYTF. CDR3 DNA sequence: TGTGCCAGCAGCCTGGCTTTATCCCGGACCAACTACACCTTC.